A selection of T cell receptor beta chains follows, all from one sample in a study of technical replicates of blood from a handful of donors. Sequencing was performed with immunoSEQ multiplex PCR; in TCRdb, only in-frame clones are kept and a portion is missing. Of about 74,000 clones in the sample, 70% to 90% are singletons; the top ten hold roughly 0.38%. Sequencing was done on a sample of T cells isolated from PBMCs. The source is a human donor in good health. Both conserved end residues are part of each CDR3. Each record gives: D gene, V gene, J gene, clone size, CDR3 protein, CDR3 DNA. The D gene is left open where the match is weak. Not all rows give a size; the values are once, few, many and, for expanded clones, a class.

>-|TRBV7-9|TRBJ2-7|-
CASSLGQGNYEQYF
TGTGCCAGCAGCTTAGGGCAGGGGAACTACGAGCAGTACTTC
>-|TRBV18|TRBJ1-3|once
CASSPSRAGNTIYF
TGTGCCAGCTCACCATCCAGGGCTGGAAACACCATATATTTT
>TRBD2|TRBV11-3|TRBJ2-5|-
CASSTGTSGSWGQETQYF
TGTGCCAGCAGTACCGGGACTAGCGGGAGTTGGGGCCAAGAGACCCAGTACTTC
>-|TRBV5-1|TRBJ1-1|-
CASSLGTMNTEAFF
TGCGCCAGCAGCTTGGGTACTATGAACACTGAAGCTTTCTTT
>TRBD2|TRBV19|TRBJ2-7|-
CASSISHPSGFSYEQYF
TGTGCCAGTAGTATCTCCCACCCTAGCGGTTTCTCCTACGAGCAGTACTTC
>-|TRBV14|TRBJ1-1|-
CASSQQTMNTEAFF
TGTGCCAGCAGCCAACAAACTATGAACACTGAAGCTTTCTTT
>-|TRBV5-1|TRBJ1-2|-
CASRRDSDASGYTF
TGCGCCAGCAGACGGGACTCGGACGCCTCGGGCTACACCTTC
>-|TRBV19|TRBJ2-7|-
CASSPSGDSYEQYF
TGTGCCAGTAGTCCGTCGGGAGACTCCTACGAGCAGTACTTC
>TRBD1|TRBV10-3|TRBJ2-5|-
CAISVDRGETQYF
TGTGCCATCAGTGTGGACAGGGGAGAGACCCAGTACTTC
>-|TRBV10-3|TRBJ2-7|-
CAIRRTGISYEQYF
TGTGCCATCAGGAGAACAGGGATCTCCTACGAGCAGTACTTC
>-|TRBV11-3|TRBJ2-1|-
CASSLGRLGPYNEQFF
TGTGCCAGCAGCTTAGGCCGCCTCGGTCCCTACAATGAGCAGTTCTTC
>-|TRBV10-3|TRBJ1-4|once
CAISEMAGHNEKLFF
TGTGCCATCAGTGAAATGGCAGGCCATAATGAAAAACTGTTTTTT
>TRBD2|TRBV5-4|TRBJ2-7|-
CASSHPGAGGPNEQYF
TGTGCCAGCAGCCACCCAGGGGCGGGAGGGCCAAACGAGCAGTACTTC
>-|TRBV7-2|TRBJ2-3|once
CASSSRLTDTQYF
TGTGCCAGCAGCTCACGACTCACAGATACGCAGTATTTT
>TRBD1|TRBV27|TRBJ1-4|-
CASSFAGQGYEKLFF
TGTGCCAGCAGTTTTGCCGGACAGGGTTATGAAAAACTGTTTTTT
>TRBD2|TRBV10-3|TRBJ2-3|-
CAINPRGLAGVGDTQYF
TGTGCCATCAACCCCAGGGGACTAGCGGGAGTGGGTGATACGCAGTATTTT
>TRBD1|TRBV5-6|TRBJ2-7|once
CASSLFRGPLEQYF
TGTGCCAGCAGCTTGTTCAGGGGGCCCCTCGAGCAGTACTTC
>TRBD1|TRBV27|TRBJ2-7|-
CASSLLRTGTYEQYF
TGTGCCAGCAGTTTACTTAGGACAGGGACCTACGAGCAGTACTTC
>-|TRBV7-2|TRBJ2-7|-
CASSLAGYLGDEQYF
TGTGCCAGCAGCTTAGCGGGGTACCTCGGGGACGAGCAGTACTTC
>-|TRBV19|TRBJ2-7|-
CASSTSQAAYEQYF
TGTGCCAGTAGTACCTCCCAGGCCGCCTACGAGCAGTACTTC
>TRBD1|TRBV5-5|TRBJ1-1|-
CASTPGGANEAFF
TGTGCCAGCACCCCAGGGGGCGCGAATGAAGCTTTCTTT
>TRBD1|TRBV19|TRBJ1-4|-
CASSSPGQPATNEKLFF
TGTGCCAGTAGTTCTCCGGGACAGCCTGCAACTAATGAAAAACTGTTTTTT
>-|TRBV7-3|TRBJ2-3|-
CASSSGQWDTQYF
TGTGCCAGCAGCTCAGGACAGTGGGATACGCAGTATTTT
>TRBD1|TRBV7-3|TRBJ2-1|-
CASSPGTGGRNEQFF
TGTGCCAGCAGCCCCGGGACAGGGGGCCGCAATGAGCAGTTCTTC
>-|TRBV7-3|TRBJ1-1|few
CASSSTDNTEAFF
TGTGCCAGCAGCTCGACAGACAACACTGAAGCTTTCTTT
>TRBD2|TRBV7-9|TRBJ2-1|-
CASSLEGGGYNEQFF
TGTGCCAGCAGCTTAGAAGGCGGGGGCTACAATGAGCAGTTCTTC
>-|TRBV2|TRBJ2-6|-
CASINTGTGANVLTF
TGTGCCAGCATCAATACAGGGACTGGGGCCAACGTCCTGACTTTC
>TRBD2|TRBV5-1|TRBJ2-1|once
CASSSTSGSYEQFF
TGCGCCAGCAGCAGTACTAGCGGGAGCTATGAGCAGTTCTTC
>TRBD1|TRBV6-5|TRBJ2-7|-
CASSYFHGTGFYEQYF
TGTGCCAGCAGTTACTTTCACGGGACAGGGTTTTACGAGCAGTACTTC
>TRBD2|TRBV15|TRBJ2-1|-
CATSREGGSYNEQFF
TGTGCCACCAGCAGAGAAGGCGGGAGCTACAATGAGCAGTTCTTC
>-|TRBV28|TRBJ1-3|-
CASSLSPGSGNTIYF
TGTGCCAGCAGTTTATCCCCCGGCTCTGGAAACACCATATATTTT
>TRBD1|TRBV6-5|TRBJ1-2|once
CASNPTGGSYGYTF
TGTGCCAGCAACCCTACAGGGGGTAGCTATGGCTACACCTTC
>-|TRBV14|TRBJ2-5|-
CASSQDGAVRAQYF
TGTGCCAGCAGCCAAGATGGGGCAGTGCGTGCCCAGTACTTC
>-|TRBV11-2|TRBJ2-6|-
CASSLTVSGANVLTF
TGTGCCAGCAGCTTGACAGTATCTGGGGCCAACGTCCTGACTTTC
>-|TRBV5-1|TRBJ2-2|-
CASSLVSGELFF
TGCGCCAGCAGCTTGGTATCCGGGGAGCTGTTTTTT
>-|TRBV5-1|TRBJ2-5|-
CASRLLSKETQYF
TGCGCCAGCAGACTACTATCAAAAGAGACCCAGTACTTC
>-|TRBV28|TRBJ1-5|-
CASSMYGEYQPQHF
TGTGCCAGCAGTATGTACGGGGAATATCAGCCCCAGCATTTT
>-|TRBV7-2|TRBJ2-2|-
CASSLVPQGISTGELFF
TGTGCCAGCAGCTTAGTACCGCAGGGGATTTCTACCGGGGAGCTGTTTTTT
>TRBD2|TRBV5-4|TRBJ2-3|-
CASSILAGVTQYF
TGTGCCAGCAGCATTCTAGCGGGAGTTACGCAGTATTTT
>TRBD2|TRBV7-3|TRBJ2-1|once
CASRRLAAGNEQFF
TGTGCCAGCAGAAGACTAGCAGCTGGCAATGAGCAGTTCTTC
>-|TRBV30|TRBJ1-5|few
CAWSEQQAQPQHF
TGTGCCTGGAGTGAACAGCAAGCTCAGCCCCAGCATTTT
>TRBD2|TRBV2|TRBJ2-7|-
CASTPTSGYTYEQYF
TGTGCCAGCACACCAACTAGCGGGTATACCTACGAGCAGTACTTC
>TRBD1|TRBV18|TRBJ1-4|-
CASSPRDSQNEKLFF
TGTGCCAGCTCACCACGGGACAGCCAAAATGAAAAACTGTTTTTT
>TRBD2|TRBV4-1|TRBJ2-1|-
CASSQGGLAGENEQFF
TGCGCCAGCAGCCAAGGGGGACTAGCGGGAGAGAATGAGCAGTTCTTC
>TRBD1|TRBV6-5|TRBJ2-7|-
CASSLGTGTYEQYF
TGTGCCAGCAGCCTCGGGACAGGGACCTACGAGCAGTACTTC
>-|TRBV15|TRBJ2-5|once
CATSRILTNSETQYF
TGTGCCACCAGCCGCATTCTCACTAATTCCGAGACCCAGTACTTC
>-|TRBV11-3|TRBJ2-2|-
CASTTGGTAAGELFF
TGTGCCAGCACCACGGGCGGGACAGCTGCCGGGGAGCTGTTTTTT
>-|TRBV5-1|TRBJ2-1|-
CASTLADNEQFF
TGCGCCAGCACACTAGCAGACAATGAGCAGTTCTTC
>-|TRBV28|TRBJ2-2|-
CASSFDRNTGELFF
TGTGCCAGCAGTTTTGACAGAAACACCGGGGAGCTGTTTTTT
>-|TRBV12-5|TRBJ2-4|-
CASGTFSKNIQYF
TGTGCTAGTGGTACATTCTCCAAAAACATTCAGTACTTC
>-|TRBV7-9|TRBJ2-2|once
CASSRLANTGELFF
TGTGCCAGCAGTCGACTAGCGAACACCGGGGAGCTGTTTTTT
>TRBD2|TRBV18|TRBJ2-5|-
CASSQSGTSEGAQYF
TGTGCCAGCTCACAATCCGGGACTAGTGAAGGGGCCCAGTACTTC
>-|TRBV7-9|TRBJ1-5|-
CASSLALSQPQHF
TGTGCCAGCAGCTTAGCGCTTAGTCAGCCCCAGCATTTT
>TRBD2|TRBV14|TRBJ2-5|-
CASSQEGLAGGETQYF
TGTGCCAGCAGCCAAGAGGGCCTAGCGGGAGGAGAGACCCAGTACTTC
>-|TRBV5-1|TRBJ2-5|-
CASGAQYQETQYF
TGCGCCAGCGGGGCACAGTACCAAGAGACCCAGTACTTC
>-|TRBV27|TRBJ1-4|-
CASSPGGVEEKLFF
TGTGCCAGCAGTCCCGGGGGTGTGGAGGAAAAACTGTTTTTT
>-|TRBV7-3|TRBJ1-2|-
CASSGGHGYGYTF
TGTGCTTCAAGCGGGGGGCACGGCTATGGCTACACCTTC